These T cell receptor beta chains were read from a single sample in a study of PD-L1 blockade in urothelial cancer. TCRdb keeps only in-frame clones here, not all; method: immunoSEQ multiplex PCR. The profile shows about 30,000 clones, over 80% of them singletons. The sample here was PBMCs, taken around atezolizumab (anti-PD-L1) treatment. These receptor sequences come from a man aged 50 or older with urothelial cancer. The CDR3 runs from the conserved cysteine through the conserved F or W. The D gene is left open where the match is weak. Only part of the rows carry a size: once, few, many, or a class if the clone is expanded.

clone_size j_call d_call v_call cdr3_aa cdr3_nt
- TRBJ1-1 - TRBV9 CASSAPRGGNTEAFF TGTGCCAGCAGCGCCCCCCGGGGGGGGAACACTGAAGCTTTCTTT
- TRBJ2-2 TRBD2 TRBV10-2 CASSDLWREGRRMELFF TGCGCCAGCAGTGATCTTTGGCGGGAGGGCCGTAGGATGGAGCTGTTTTTT
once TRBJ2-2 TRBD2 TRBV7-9 CASSASLAGVRTGELFF TGTGCCAGCAGCGCGTCTCTAGCGGGAGTAAGGACCGGGGAGCTGTTTTTT
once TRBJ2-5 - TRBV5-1 CASNEGLPGETQYF TGCGCCAGCAATGAGGGCCTTCCCGGGGAGACCCAGTACTTC
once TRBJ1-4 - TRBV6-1 CASSEVFGTTNEKLFF TGTGCCAGCAGTGAAGTCTTTGGGACAACAAATGAAAAACTGTTTTTT
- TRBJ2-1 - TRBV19 CATTTRNNEQFF TGTGCCACCACCACTAGAAACAATGAGCAGTTCTTC
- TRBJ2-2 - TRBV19 CASSILQGLAGELFF TGTGCCAGTAGTATACTGCAGGGTCTAGCCGGGGAGCTGTTTTTT
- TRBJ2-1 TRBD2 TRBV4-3 CASSLHTGLAGGPDNEQFF TGCGCCAGCAGCCTTCATACGGGGCTAGCGGGAGGGCCTGACAATGAGCAGTTCTTC
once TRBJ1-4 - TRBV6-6 CASSDWGAEKLFF TGTGCCAGCAGTGATTGGGGAGCTGAAAAACTGTTTTTT
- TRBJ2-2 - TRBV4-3 CASSPGTGELFF TGCGCCAGCAGCCCGGGAACCGGGGAGCTGTTTTTT
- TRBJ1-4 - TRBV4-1 CASSKGEATNEKLFF TGCGCCAGCAGCAAAGGGGAGGCAACTAATGAAAAACTGTTTTTT
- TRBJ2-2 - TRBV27 CASSFFGNTGELFF TGTGCCAGCAGTTTTTTCGGGAACACCGGGGAGCTGTTTTTT
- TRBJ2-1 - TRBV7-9 CAILVNEQFF TGTGCCATCTTAGTGAATGAGCAGTTCTTC
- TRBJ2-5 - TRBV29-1 CSVEFFRDWKYQETQYF TGCAGCGTTGAATTCTTTCGTGACTGGAAGTACCAAGAGACCCAGTACTTC
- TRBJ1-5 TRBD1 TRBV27 CASSSGQVIRWHF TGTGCCAGCAGTTCGGGACAGGTGATCCGGTGGCATTTT
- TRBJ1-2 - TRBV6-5 CASSYQGGTGGYTF TGTGCCAGCAGTTACCAGGGAGGGACTGGTGGCTACACCTTC
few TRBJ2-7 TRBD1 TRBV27 CASSLRAFRDSGEQYF TGTGCCAGCAGTTTACGGGCATTTAGGGACAGCGGCGAGCAGTACTTC
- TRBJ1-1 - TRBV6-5 CASSYLFNTEAFF TGTGCCAGCAGTTACCTATTTAACACTGAAGCTTTCTTT
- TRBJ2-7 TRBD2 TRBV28 CASSSTSGGNYEQYF TGTGCCAGCAGTAGTACTAGCGGGGGTAACTACGAGCAGTACTTC
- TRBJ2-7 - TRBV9 CASSVAEGEQYF TGTGCCAGCAGCGTAGCGGAGGGTGAGCAGTACTTC
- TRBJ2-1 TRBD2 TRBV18 CASSPVASGAYNEQFF TGTGCCAGCTCACCGGTGGCTAGCGGGGCGTACAATGAGCAGTTCTTC
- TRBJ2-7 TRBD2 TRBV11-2 CASSWGLAGPYEQYF TGTGCCAGCAGCTGGGGACTAGCGGGCCCCTACGAGCAGTACTTC